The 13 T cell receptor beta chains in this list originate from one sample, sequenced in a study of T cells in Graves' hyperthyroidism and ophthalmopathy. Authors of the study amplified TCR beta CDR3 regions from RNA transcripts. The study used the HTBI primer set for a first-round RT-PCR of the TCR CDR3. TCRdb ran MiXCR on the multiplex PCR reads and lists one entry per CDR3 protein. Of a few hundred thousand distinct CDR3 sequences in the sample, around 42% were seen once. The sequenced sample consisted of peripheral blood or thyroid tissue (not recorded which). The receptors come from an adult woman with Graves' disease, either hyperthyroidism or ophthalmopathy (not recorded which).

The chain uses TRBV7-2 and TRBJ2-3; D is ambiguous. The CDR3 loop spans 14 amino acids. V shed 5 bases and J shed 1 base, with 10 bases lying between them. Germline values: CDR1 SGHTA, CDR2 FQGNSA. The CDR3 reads CASSARSRTDTQYF. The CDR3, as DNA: TGTGCCAGCAGCGCGCGTTCTCGCACAGATACGCAGTATTTT. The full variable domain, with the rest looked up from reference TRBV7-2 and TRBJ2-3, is GAGVSQSPSNKVTEKGKDVELRCDPISGHTALYWYRQSLGQGLEFLIYFQGNSAPDKSGLPSDRFSAERTGGSVSTLTIQRTQQEDSAVYLCASSARSRTDTQYFGPGTRLTVL.

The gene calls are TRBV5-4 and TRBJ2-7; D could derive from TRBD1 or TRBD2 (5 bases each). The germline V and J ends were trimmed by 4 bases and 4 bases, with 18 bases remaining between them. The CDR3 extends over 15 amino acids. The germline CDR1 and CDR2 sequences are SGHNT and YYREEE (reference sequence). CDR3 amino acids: CASSPRAGSLYEQYF. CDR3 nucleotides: TGTGCCAGCAGCCCCAGGGCGGGCTCACTTTACGAGCAGTACTTC.

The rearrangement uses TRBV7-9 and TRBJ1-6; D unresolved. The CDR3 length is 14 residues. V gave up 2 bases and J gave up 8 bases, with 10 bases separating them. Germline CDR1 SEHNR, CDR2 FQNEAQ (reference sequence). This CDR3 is CASSLNFPDSPLHF. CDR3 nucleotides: TGTGCCAGCAGCTTAAACTTCCCCGATTCACCCCTCCACTTT.

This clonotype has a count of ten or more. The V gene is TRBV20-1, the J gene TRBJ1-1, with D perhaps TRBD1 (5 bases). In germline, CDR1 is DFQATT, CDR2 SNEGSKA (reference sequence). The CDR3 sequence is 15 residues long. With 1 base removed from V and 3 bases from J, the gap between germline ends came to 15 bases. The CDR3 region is CSARVQDRPYTEAFF. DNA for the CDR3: TGCAGTGCTAGAGTCCAAGACAGACCGTACACTGAAGCTTTCTTT.

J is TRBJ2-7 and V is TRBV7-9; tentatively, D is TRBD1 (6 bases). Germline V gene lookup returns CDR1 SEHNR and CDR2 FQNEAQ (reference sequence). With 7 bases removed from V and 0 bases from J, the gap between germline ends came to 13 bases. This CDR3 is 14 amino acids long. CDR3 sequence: CASTFLRGSYEQYF. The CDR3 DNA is TGTGCCAGCACCTTCCTCAGGGGCTCCTACGAGCAGTACTTC.

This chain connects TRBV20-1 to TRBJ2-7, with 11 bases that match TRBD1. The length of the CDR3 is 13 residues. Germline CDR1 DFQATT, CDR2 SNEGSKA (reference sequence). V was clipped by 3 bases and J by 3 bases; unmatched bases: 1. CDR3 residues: CSARGQGVYEQYF. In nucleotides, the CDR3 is TGCAGTGCTAGGGGACAGGGGGTCTACGAGCAGTACTTC.

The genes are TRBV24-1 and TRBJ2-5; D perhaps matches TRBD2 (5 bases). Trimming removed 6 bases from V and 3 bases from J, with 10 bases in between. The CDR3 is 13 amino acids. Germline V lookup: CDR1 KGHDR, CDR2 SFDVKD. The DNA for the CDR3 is TGTGCCACCAGTCTAGGGAGAGAAGAGACCCAGTACTTC. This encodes CATSLGREETQYF.

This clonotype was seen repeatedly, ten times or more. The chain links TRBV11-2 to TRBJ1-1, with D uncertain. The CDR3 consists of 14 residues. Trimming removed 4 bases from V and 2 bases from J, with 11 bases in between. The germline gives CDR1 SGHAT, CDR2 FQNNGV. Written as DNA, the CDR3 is TGTGCCAGCAGCTCAACGACGGCCAACACTGAAGCTTTCTTT. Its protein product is CASSSTTANTEAFF.

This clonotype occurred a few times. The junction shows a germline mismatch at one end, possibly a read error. The DNA for the CDR3 is TGTGCCACCAGCAGAGATTTGATGACCGCATTGTTC. Protein sequence: CATSRDLMTALF. The V call is TRBV15, the J call TRBJ2-7; no clear D gene. Germline assignment: CDR1 LNHNV and CDR2 YYDKDF (reference sequence). The CDR3 totals 12 residues.

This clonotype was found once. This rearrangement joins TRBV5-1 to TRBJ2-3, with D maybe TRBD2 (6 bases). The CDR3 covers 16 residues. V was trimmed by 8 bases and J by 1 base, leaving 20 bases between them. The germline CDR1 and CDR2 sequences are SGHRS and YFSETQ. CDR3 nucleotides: TGCGCCAGTCGGACTTCCCGCGGGGCCGGCACAGATACGCAGTATTTT. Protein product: CASRTSRGAGTDTQYF.

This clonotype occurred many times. The CDR3: CASSLRRARGANGYTF. CDR3 bases: TGTGCCAGCAGCTTACGGCGAGCTCGGGGGGCGAATGGCTACACCTTC. V is TRBV7-2 and J is TRBJ1-2; tentatively, D is TRBD1 (6 bases). The CDR3 covers 16 residues. V shed 2 bases and J shed 6 bases, with 19 bases lying between them. CDR1 and CDR2 (germline): SGHTA, FQGNSA.

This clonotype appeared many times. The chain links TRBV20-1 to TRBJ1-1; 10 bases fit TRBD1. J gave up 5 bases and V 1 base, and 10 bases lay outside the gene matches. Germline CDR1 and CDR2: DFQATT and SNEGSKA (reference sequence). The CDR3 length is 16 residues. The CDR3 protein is CSARGSIWDRGTEAFF. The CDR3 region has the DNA TGCAGTGCTAGAGGTTCCATCTGGGACAGGGGTACTGAAGCTTTCTTT.

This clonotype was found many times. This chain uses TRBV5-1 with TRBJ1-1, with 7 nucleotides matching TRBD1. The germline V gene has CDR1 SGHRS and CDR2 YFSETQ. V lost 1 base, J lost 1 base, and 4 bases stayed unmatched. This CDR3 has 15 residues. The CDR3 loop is CASSLSGTANTEAFF. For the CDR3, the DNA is TGCGCCAGCAGCTTGTCCGGGACAGCGAACACTGAAGCTTTCTTT.